These 29 T cell receptor beta chains came from one sample sequenced in a study of beta chain features in type 1 diabetes. The investigators reverse transcribed all of the isolated RNA, so they sequenced expressed TCRB transcripts. The assay was immunoSEQ multiplex PCR, and TCRdb's table has in-frame clones only and misses some. The table lists about 340,000 clones, roughly a tenth of them singletons. Study observations and caveats: There was a moderate but significant shortening of TCRB CDR3s in all four CD4+ subsets of Type 1 diabetes patients.

Their antigen targets remain unknown. Sequencing input: central memory CD4+ T cells from blood. All receptors derive from a man aged 30 to 45 with type 1 diabetes.

This clone was counted a few times. The rearrangement links TRBV18 to TRBJ1-5; unclear D gene. Trimming took off 2 bases at V and 0 bases at J, with 5 bases between the two ends. This CDR3 region has 14 residues. Germline-derived CDR1 and CDR2 are KGHSH and LQKENI. The CDR3 DNA reads as TGTGCCAGCTCACCAAGTGATAGCAATCAGCCCCAGCATTTT. Protein: CASSPSDSNQPQHF. The full variable domain, completed using reference TRBV18 and TRBJ1-5, is NAGVMQNPRHLVRRRGQEARLRCSPMKGHSHVYWYRQLPEEGLKFMVYLQKENIIDESGMPKERFSAEFPKEGPSILRIQQVVRGDSAAYFCASSPSDSNQPQHFGDGTRLSIL.

V gene TRBV5-1 combines with J gene TRBJ2-6, with D hard to call. From germline, CDR1 is SGHRS and CDR2 YFSETQ. The CDR3 spans 18 residues. Trimming pared 5 bases from V and 0 bases from J, leaving 18 bases between. The CDR3, as DNA: TGCGCCAGCAGTCTCGACACTGGAGCCCCCTCTGGGGCCAACGTCCTGACTTTC. This sequence encodes CASSLDTGAPSGANVLTF.

V gene TRBV11-2 combines with J gene TRBJ2-4; the match to TRBD1 covers 7 bases. The CDR3 is made up of 16 amino acids. Germline assignment: CDR1 SGHAT and CDR2 FQNNGV. V shed 3 bases and J 3 bases; nucleotides not matched to a gene: 8. Here the CDR3 DNA reads TGTGCCAGCAGCTTGTTGAGACAGGGCCTCAAAAACATTCAGTACTTC. Protein product: CASSLLRQGLKNIQYF.

The chain links TRBV7-2 to TRBJ2-7; TRBD1 agrees at 7 bases. Trimming took 0 bases from V and 0 from J; bases not matched to a gene: 8. CDR3 length: 17 amino acids. CDR1 is SGHTA, CDR2 FQGNSA, per germline. The CDR3 DNA is TGTGCCAGCAGCTTAGCCCAAGGACAGGACAGCTCCTACGAGCAGTACTTC. Translating gives CASSLAQGQDSSYEQYF.

The chain recombines TRBV27 with TRBJ1-6; D is possibly TRBD1 (6 bases). Germline lookup yields CDR1 MNHEY and CDR2 SMNVEV (reference sequence). The CDR3 loop spans 14 amino acids. Trimming took off 2 bases at V and 7 bases at J, with 9 bases between the two ends. The CDR3, as DNA: TGTGCCAGCAGTTTAGCAGGGGAGAATTCACCCCTCCACTTT. Its protein product is CASSLAGENSPLHF.

The chain recombines TRBV9 with TRBJ1-1; D is uncertain. V was cut by 3 bases and J by 1 base, with 13 bases left in between. CDR1 is SGDLS and CDR2 is YYNGEE in the germline V gene. The CDR3 is made up of 15 amino acids. The CDR3 DNA is TGTGCCAGCAGCGCTCAGTCCCGAGGGAACACTGAAGCTTTCTTT. The encoded protein is CASSAQSRGNTEAFF.

This clone was observed many times. The genes are TRBV14 and TRBJ1-6; TRBD1 might be the D (6 bases). Trimming left V 0 bases short and J 7 bases short, with 31 bases between. The length of the CDR3 is 22 residues. The germline CDR1 and CDR2 sequences are SGHDN and FVKESK. CDR3 sequence: CASSQDLTGSPYVYAINSPLHF. The CDR3 DNA reads TGTGCCAGCAGCCAAGATCTGACAGGATCCCCCTATGTTTATGCCATAAATTCACCCCTCCACTTT. Full variable domain (remainder filled in from reference TRBV14 and TRBJ1-6): EAGVTQFPSHSVIEKGQTVTLRCDPISGHDNLYWYRRVMGKEIKFLLHFVKESKQDESGMPNNRFLAERTGGTYSTLKVQPAELEDSGVYFCASSQDLTGSPYVYAINSPLHFGNGTRLTVT.

This clone was found a few times. The rearrangement uses TRBV14 and TRBJ2-7; tentative D call: TRBD2 (7 bases). CDR1 and CDR2 (germline): SGHDN, FVKESK. This CDR3 spans 15 amino acids. The germline V and J ends were trimmed by 3 bases and 5 bases, with 17 bases remaining between them. CDR3 region: CASSHLGGRGNEQYF. The CDR3, as DNA: TGTGCCAGCAGCCACCTAGGGGGGAGGGGCAACGAGCAGTACTTC. Variable domain in full (rest from reference TRBV14 and TRBJ2-7): EAGVTQFPSHSVIEKGQTVTLRCDPISGHDNLYWYRRVMGKEIKFLLHFVKESKQDESGMPNNRFLAERTGGTYSTLKVQPAELEDSGVYFCASSHLGGRGNEQYFGPGTRLTVT.

This chain joins TRBV27 and TRBJ1-4; no clear D. Trimming shortened V by 0 bases and J by 0 bases, and 11 bases separated the two germline ends. CDR1 MNHEY and CDR2 SMNVEV come from the germline V gene (reference sequence). CDR3 size: 17 residues. CDR3 protein: CASSLSWQTATNEKLFF. CDR3 nucleotides: TGTGCCAGCAGTTTATCCTGGCAGACTGCAACTAATGAAAAACTGTTTTTT.

There are a few counts of this clone. The chain employs TRBV23-1 and TRBJ1-1, with a tentative D call TRBD1 (5 bases). TRBV23-1 qualifies as an ORF whose function is uncertain. V lost 11 bases and J lost 10, with 11 bases in between. The CDR3 runs to 9 residues. The CDR3 protein is CAPARGAFF. The CDR3 DNA is TGCGCCCCAGCAAGGGGAGCTTTCTTT.

The table lists this clone with a few counts. This chain joins TRBV28 and TRBJ2-7; D assignment may be TRBD1 or TRBD2 (5 bases each). V was trimmed by 4 bases and J by 12 bases, leaving 13 bases between them. The CDR3 has 11 residues. Per germline, CDR1 MDHEN and CDR2 SYDVKM. CDR3 sequence: CASSSRDQPYF. The CDR3 nucleotides are TGTGCCAGCAGTTCAAGGGACCAGCCGTACTTC. Using reference TRBV28 and TRBJ2-7 for the parts outside the CDR3, the full variable domain is DVKVTQSSRYLVKRTGEKVFLECVQDMDHENMFWYRQDPGLGLRLIYFSYDVKMKEKGDIPEGYSVSREKKERFSLILESASTNQTSMYLCASSSRDQPYFGPGTRLTVT.

This rearrangement joins TRBV15 to TRBJ1-2, with no clear D. This CDR3 comprises 12 residues. Germline-derived CDR1 and CDR2 are LNHNV and YYDKDF (reference sequence). The germline V and J ends were trimmed by 3 bases and 2 bases, with 4 bases remaining between them. This CDR3 is CATSRDNYGYTF. The CDR3 DNA reads TGTGCCACCAGCAGGGACAACTATGGCTACACCTTC.

J is TRBJ2-5 and V is TRBV2; a weak D match, TRBD2 (5 bases). The germline CDR1 and CDR2 sequences are SNHLY and FYNNEI. The CDR3 totals 13 residues. V dropped 7 bases and J dropped 3 bases, with 12 bases sitting between them. CDR3 loop: CASIREREETQYF. The CDR3 coding sequence is TGTGCCAGCATTAGGGAGAGAGAAGAGACCCAGTACTTC.

The sample holds a few counts of this clone. Other DNA sequences in the same sample also yield this CDR3. The chain couples TRBV6-6 to TRBJ2-5; D remains unclear. This CDR3 region has 12 residues. Trimming cost V 0 bases and J 5 bases, with 4 bases left between them. In germline, CDR1 is MNHNY, CDR2 SVGAGI (reference sequence). In DNA, the CDR3 is TGTGCCAGCAGTTACTCCAGGGAGACCCAGTACTTC. Translated, it gives CASSYSRETQYF.

The gene calls are TRBV6-5 and TRBJ2-7; D assignment may be TRBD1 or TRBD2 (5 bases each). The CDR3 loop spans 11 amino acids. The V and J ends lost 8 bases and 2 bases respectively, with 7 bases between them. CDR1 is MNHEY, CDR2 SVGAGI, per germline. CDR3 DNA: TGTGCCAGCCTGGGGGCCTACGAGCAGTACTTC. Translated: CASLGAYEQYF.

The chain combines TRBV5-1 with TRBJ2-3, with no clear D. Trimming removed 2 bases from V and 6 bases from J, with 10 bases in between. Germline CDR1 SGHRS, CDR2 YFSETQ. CDR3 length: 13 amino acids. The DNA of the CDR3 is TGCGCCAGCAGCTTATCCACGTGGGATACGCAGTATTTT. Protein product: CASSLSTWDTQYF.

This clone was detected a few times. V is TRBV28 and J is TRBJ2-2; 7 bases align to TRBD2. Germline CDR1 is MDHEN and CDR2 is SYDVKM. The CDR3 contains 13 residues. Trimming cost V 4 bases and J 11 bases; bases outside gene matches: 7. The CDR3 spells CASSSTGGLELFF. The DNA of the CDR3 is TGTGCCAGCAGTTCCACGGGGGGACTTGAGCTGTTTTTT.

V usage is TRBV6-6 and J usage is TRBJ1-2, with D possibly TRBD1 on 5 matching bases. Germline-derived CDR1 and CDR2 are MNHNY and SVGAGI (reference sequence). V was trimmed by 2 bases and J by 3 bases, leaving 7 bases between them. The CDR3 is made up of 13 amino acids. CDR3 residues: CASSYARDYGYTF. CDR3 sequence (DNA): TGTGCCAGCAGTTACGCCAGGGACTATGGCTACACCTTC.

This clone was recorded a few times. The chain has TRBV9 and TRBJ2-5; 11 bases agree with TRBD2. The CDR3 contains 16 residues. Germline V gene sequence: CDR1 SGDLS, CDR2 YYNGEE. V was clipped by 2 bases and J by 0 bases; unmatched bases: 3. This CDR3 is CASSVGLAVYQETQYF. The CDR3 DNA reads TGTGCCAGCAGCGTGGGACTAGCGGTTTACCAAGAGACCCAGTACTTC.

This chain links TRBV2 with TRBJ2-2; D might be TRBD2 (5 bases). The germline V gene encodes CDR1 SNHLY and CDR2 FYNNEI. Deletions cut 5 bases from V and 7 bases from J, with 11 bases between. CDR3 size: 13 residues. The CDR3, as DNA: TGTGCCAGCAGTCACCGGACTGGCGGGGAGCTGTTTTTT. This translates into CASSHRTGGELFF.

This clone turned up a few times. The V and J genes are TRBV6-1 and TRBJ2-3; D perhaps matches TRBD1 (5 bases). The CDR3 has 15 residues. Trimming pared 1 base from V and 4 bases from J, leaving 12 bases between. CDR1 is MNHNS and CDR2 is SASEGT in the germline V gene. CDR3 in amino acids: CASSEGGHASDTQYF. The CDR3 DNA sequence: TGTGCCAGCAGTGAAGGGGGCCACGCGTCAGATACGCAGTATTTT.

As for this clone: Just one base apart from a much larger clone, this may be a read error. The V call is TRBV6-6, the J call TRBJ2-1, with a weak D call TRBD2 (5 bases). Trimming stripped 0 bases from V and 8 bases from J, with 5 bases between. Germline V CDR1 and CDR2: MNHNY, SVGAGI (reference sequence). The CDR3 runs 12 residues. CDR3 region: CASSYSRDEQFF. The CDR3 DNA follows: TGTGCCAGCAGTTACTCGAGGGATGAGCAGTTCTTC.

The chain combines TRBV25-1 with TRBJ1-1; D gene unclear. Trimming shortened V by 3 bases and J by 7 bases, and 15 bases separated the two germline ends. This CDR3 region has 14 residues. Germline CDR1 MGHDK, CDR2 SYGVNS. The CDR3: CASSDLARRDEAFF. Here the CDR3 DNA reads TGTGCCAGCAGTGATCTGGCTCGGCGGGATGAAGCTTTCTTT.

This clone was found a few times. This chain's CDR3 is CASTDKTGGAKEGYTF. CDR3 sequence (DNA): TGTGCCAGCACCGATAAGACAGGGGGCGCAAAAGAAGGCTACACCTTC. V gene TRBV7-9 combines with J gene TRBJ1-2; 10 positions agree with TRBD1. Trimming at V came to 7 bases and at J to 8 bases, leaving 16 bases not matched to a gene. Germline-derived CDR1 and CDR2 are SEHNR and FQNEAQ (reference sequence). The CDR3 has 16 residues. Complete variable domain (other parts from reference TRBV7-9 and TRBJ1-2): DTGVSQNPRHKITKRGQNVTFRCDPISEHNRLYWYRQTLGQGPEFLTYFQNEAQLEKSRLLSDRFSAERPKGSFSTLEIQRTEQGDSAMYLCASTDKTGGAKEGYTFGSGTRLTVV.

This clone was counted ten times or more. The chain has TRBV5-1 and TRBJ2-5; D remains unclear. CDR3 length equals 11 residues. Trimming pared 4 bases from V and 0 bases from J, leaving 1 base between. CDR1 is SGHRS and CDR2 is YFSETQ in the germline V gene. CDR3 in amino acids: CASSDQETQYF. In DNA, the CDR3 is TGCGCCAGCAGCGACCAAGAGACCCAGTACTTC. Together with reference TRBV5-1 and TRBJ2-5, the CDR3 gives the full variable domain: KAGVTQTPRYLIKTRGQQVTLSCSPISGHRSVSWYQQTPGQGLQFLFEYFSETQRNKGNFPGRFSGRQFSNSRSEMNVSTLELGDSALYLCASSDQETQYFGPGTRLLVL.

The genes are TRBV5-1 and TRBJ2-7; possibly TRBD1 or TRBD2 for D (5 bases each). The CDR3 totals 13 residues. Germline V gene data show CDR1 as SGHRS and CDR2 as YFSETQ. Between the trimmed V and J ends, which lost 4 bases and 7 bases, there was a span of 15 bases. In DNA, the CDR3 is TGCGCCAGCAGCCCGGGGACGGTTCAGGAGCAGTACTTC. Encoded protein: CASSPGTVQEQYF.

The chain couples TRBV7-9 to TRBJ2-1; D is possibly TRBD2 (6 bases). There are 13 residues in the CDR3. The V gene's germline CDR1 is SEHNR and CDR2 FQNEAQ (reference sequence). The ends were cut back, 7 bases at V and 6 bases at J, with 13 bases in the middle. The CDR3 coding sequence is TGTGCCAGCAAACGGGCCGGGAGCAATGAGCAGTTCTTC. It yields the protein CASKRAGSNEQFF.

The rearrangement links TRBV9 to TRBJ1-6, with TRBD1 matching over 10 bases. This CDR3 contains 16 residues. Per germline, CDR1 SGDLS and CDR2 YYNGEE. V lost 5 bases to trimming and J lost 7 bases; unmatched junction nucleotides: 9. The CDR3, as DNA: TGTGCCAGCAGGGAGGGTGGGACAGGGGAAAATTCACCCCTCCACTTT. Protein: CASREGGTGENSPLHF. The full variable domain, its missing parts supplied by reference TRBV9 and TRBJ1-6, is DSGVTQTPKHLITATGQRVTLRCSPRSGDLSVYWYQQSLDQGLQFLIQYYNGEERAKGNILERFSAQQFPDLHSELNLSSLELGDSALYFCASREGGTGENSPLHFGNGTRLTVT.

The chain carries TRBV4-3 and TRBJ2-1; TRBD2 is a possible D gene (5 bases). The germline V gene has CDR1 LGHNA and CDR2 YSLEER. Trimming took off 0 bases at V and 10 bases at J, with 22 bases between the two ends. The CDR3 totals 17 residues. CDR3: CASSQDLNDVRSGEQFF. The DNA of the CDR3 is TGCGCCAGCAGCCAAGATTTGAACGACGTCAGGAGCGGCGAGCAGTTCTTC.